The 21 T cell receptor beta chains below were found in one sample sequenced in a study of T cell responses to AZD1222 COVID-19 vaccine. Method: immunoSEQ multiplex PCR; TCRdb's copy keeps in-frame clones and lacks some. The data contain 150,000 to 180,000 clones, about 88% of them singletons. The material sequenced was peripheral blood, taken on day 0 of AZD1222 vaccination. These receptors came from an adult in good health.

The chain carries TRBV7-2 and TRBJ1-4, with a tentative D call TRBD1 (6 bases). V lost 2 bases, J lost 8 bases, and 18 bases lay in between. The CDR3 contains 16 residues. Germline V gene data show CDR1 as SGHTA and CDR2 as FQGNSA. CDR3 in amino acids: CASSLSPQGSREKLFF. The CDR3 DNA is TGTGCCAGCAGCTTATCGCCCCAGGGGTCTCGGGAAAAACTGTTTTTT.

The gene calls are TRBV30 and TRBJ1-1, with unresolved D. The germline CDR1 and CDR2 sequences are GTSNPN and SVGIG (reference sequence). The CDR3 is 13 residues long. Trimming took off 2 bases at V and 1 base at J, with 8 bases between the two ends. This CDR3 reads CAWSPTRNTEAFF. The CDR3 nucleotides read TGTGCCTGGAGTCCTACACGGAACACTGAAGCTTTCTTT.

V is TRBV6-5 and J is TRBJ1-1, with TRBD1 identical over 8 bases. This CDR3 has 13 amino acids. Germline assignment: CDR1 MNHEY and CDR2 SVGAGI. J lost 8 bases, V lost 8 bases, and 10 bases had no gene match. CDR3 sequence (DNA): TGTGCCAGCGCGCAAAAGGGGACAGGCGAAGCTTTCTTT. Translation gives CASAQKGTGEAFF.

This sequence joins TRBV28 and TRBJ2-7; TRBD1 agrees at 10 bases. The CDR3 has 14 amino acids. Germline V gene sequence: CDR1 MDHEN, CDR2 SYDVKM. V was clipped by 5 bases and J by 4 bases; unmatched bases: 5. CDR3 sequence: CASSRGTGVYEQYF. Here the CDR3 DNA reads TGTGCCAGCAGTAGGGGGACAGGGGTGTACGAGCAGTACTTC.

The V and J genes are TRBV5-5 and TRBJ1-1, with no clear D. The CDR3 spans 12 residues. Trimming cost V 1 base and J 6 bases, with 7 bases left between them. Per germline, CDR1 SGHKS and CDR2 YYEKEE (reference sequence). DNA of the CDR3: TGTGCCAGCAGCTTGTTAAAGGCTGAAGCTTTCTTT. Translating it yields CASSLLKAEAFF.

The V and J genes are TRBV19 and TRBJ1-2; tentatively, D is TRBD1 (6 bases). V was clipped by 3 bases and J by 5 bases, with 16 bases between them. This CDR3 comprises 15 residues. CDR1 and CDR2 (germline): LNHDA, SQIVND (reference sequence). Here the CDR3 reads CASSIGGQGYYGYTF. DNA for the CDR3: TGTGCCAGTAGTATTGGTGGCCAGGGGTATTATGGCTACACCTTC.

The rearrangement uses TRBV7-9 and TRBJ1-3; D remains unclear. CDR1 is SEHNR, CDR2 FQNEAQ, per germline (reference sequence). The CDR3 runs to 14 residues. V was cut by 4 bases and J by 4 bases, with 11 bases left in between. Written as DNA, the CDR3 is TGTGCCAGCAGCTCACCTTCTCTGGGAAACACCATATATTTT. As protein: CASSSPSLGNTIYF.

V gene TRBV2 combines with J gene TRBJ1-5; unclear D gene. Germline V lookup: CDR1 SNHLY, CDR2 FYNNEI. CDR3 size: 13 residues. Trimming left V 3 bases short and J 5 bases short, with 8 bases between. The CDR3 loop reads CASSDFLDQPQHF. The CDR3 DNA reads as TGTGCCAGCAGTGACTTCTTGGATCAGCCCCAGCATTTT.

The rearrangement joins TRBV4-1 to TRBJ2-7; D is possibly TRBD1 (6 bases). V was clipped by 2 bases and J by 2 bases, with 10 bases between them. Germline assignment: CDR1 MGHRA and CDR2 YSYEKL. CDR3 length: 14 residues. The CDR3: CASSQPGQPYEQYF. DNA for the CDR3: TGCGCCAGCAGCCAACCGGGACAACCCTACGAGCAGTACTTC.

The rearrangement joins TRBV5-1 to TRBJ1-4; TRBD1 aligns across 11 bases. CDR1 is SGHRS, CDR2 YFSETQ, per germline. The J segment lost 8 bases and the V segment lost 4 bases, leaving 10 bases of the junction unmatched. This CDR3 is built from 16 residues. The CDR3 spells CASSPLGQGAFEKLFF. CDR3 nucleotide sequence: TGCGCCAGCAGCCCTTTAGGACAGGGGGCTTTCGAAAAACTGTTTTTT.

Only a few counts were recorded for this clone. The rearrangement links TRBV4-1 to TRBJ1-1; the D gene is possibly TRBD1 (5 bases). The CDR3 spans 15 residues. Trimming pared 2 bases from V and 1 base from J, leaving 11 bases between. Looked up from germline, CDR1 is MGHRA and CDR2 is YSYEKL. The CDR3 DNA reads as TGCGCCAGCAGCCAACTGGGACGGGGGAACACTGAAGCTTTCTTT. This sequence encodes CASSQLGRGNTEAFF.

The chain is built from TRBV3-1 (or the pseudogene TRBV3-2) and TRBJ1-1; D is perhaps TRBD1 (6 bases). Germline V gives CDR1 LGHDT, CDR2 YNNKEL (reference sequence). The ends were cut back, 4 bases at V and 0 bases at J, with 15 bases in the middle. CDR3 length equals 16 residues. The CDR3 coding sequence is TGTGCCAGCAGCCCAAGCTGGGGACAAATGAACACTGAAGCTTTCTTT. Translating gives CASSPSWGQMNTEAFF.

The V gene is TRBV10-1, the J gene TRBJ2-3, with D perhaps TRBD1 (6 bases). This CDR3 has 14 residues. Trimming removed 2 bases at V and 4 bases at J, with 10 bases between. Germline V CDR1 and CDR2: WNHNN, SYGVQD (reference sequence). The CDR3 loop is CASSEDRYPDTQYF. CDR3 nucleotide sequence: TGCGCCAGCAGTGAGGACAGGTATCCAGATACGCAGTATTTT.

This rearrangement joins TRBV2 to TRBJ2-5; tentatively, D is TRBD2 (6 bases). From germline, CDR1 is SNHLY and CDR2 FYNNEI. Between the trimmed V and J ends, which lost 7 bases and 6 bases, there was a span of 15 bases. The CDR3 consists of 13 residues. For the CDR3, the DNA is TGTGCCAGCAAGCGCGCGGAGGGTCAGACCCAGTACTTC. As protein: CASKRAEGQTQYF.

The chain links TRBV24-1 to TRBJ2-1, with D possibly being TRBD1 (8 bases). V lost 8 bases and J 7 bases, leaving 14 bases between the germline ends. CDR1 KGHDR and CDR2 SFDVKD come from the germline V gene. The CDR3 is made up of 13 amino acids. The chain's CDR3 is CATNRGGGNEQFF. The DNA for the CDR3 is TGTGCCACCAACAGGGGGGGAGGGAATGAGCAGTTCTTC.

The gene calls are TRBV20-1 and TRBJ2-7; the match to TRBD2 covers 10 bases. Germline CDR1 is DFQATT and CDR2 is SNEGSKA (reference sequence). The CDR3 spans 14 residues. V was pared by 3 bases and J by 5 bases, with 7 bases of the junction left unmatched. This CDR3 is CSASSASGSDEQYF. The CDR3 DNA reads as TGCAGTGCTAGTAGTGCTAGCGGGAGCGACGAGCAGTACTTC.

The chain carries TRBV5-1 and TRBJ2-7; either TRBD1 or TRBD2 may fit D (5 bases each). Trimming removed 5 bases at V and 2 bases at J, with 11 bases between. CDR1 and CDR2 (germline): SGHRS, YFSETQ. This CDR3 is built from 13 residues. The CDR3 region is CASSPGPPYEQYF. The CDR3 nucleotides read TGCGCCAGCAGTCCGGGACCGCCCTACGAGCAGTACTTC.

Here the CDR3 reads CASKVRDRAYEQYF. The CDR3, as DNA: TGTGCCAGTAAGGTTCGGGACAGGGCATACGAGCAGTACTTC. The chain carries TRBV19 and TRBJ2-7, with 9 bases identical to TRBD1. The CDR3 has 14 residues. Germline values: CDR1 LNHDA, CDR2 SQIVND (reference sequence). V dropped 7 bases and J dropped 4; count of bases not matched to a gene: 8.

This clone was picked up one time. The gene calls are TRBV30 and TRBJ1-2; D unresolved. This CDR3 has 12 residues. V was cut by 2 bases and J by 13 bases, with 17 bases left in between. Germline CDR1 is GTSNPN and CDR2 is SVGIG (reference sequence). The CDR3 sequence is CAWSNAGFQATF. CDR3 nucleotides: TGTGCCTGGAGTAACGCCGGGTTTCAAGCCACCTTC. The full variable domain, completed using reference TRBV30 and TRBJ1-2, is SQTIHQWPATLVQPVGSPLSLECTVEGTSNPNLYWYRQAAGRGLQLLFYSVGIGQISSEVPQNLSASRPQDRQFILSSKKLLLSDSGFYLCAWSNAGFQATFGSGTRLTVV.

The chain employs TRBV30 and TRBJ1-2; D unclear. CDR3 length: 11 residues. Germline CDR1 reads GTSNPN; CDR2 reads SVGIG (reference sequence). V was trimmed by 1 base and J by 4 bases, leaving 4 bases between them. CDR3 sequence: CAWSGGYGYTF. CDR3 in DNA: TGTGCCTGGAGTGGGGGCTATGGCTACACCTTC.

The V gene is TRBV27, the J gene TRBJ2-1, with TRBD1 as a possible D gene (6 bases). Germline CDR1 reads MNHEY; CDR2 reads SMNVEV (reference sequence). CDR3 length equals 14 residues. Trimming took 6 bases from V and 7 from J, leaving 16 bases between them. The CDR3 DNA follows: TGTGCCAGCAGAGTGGGGGCCCCAGTGAATGAGCAGTTCTTC. It specifies CASRVGAPVNEQFF.